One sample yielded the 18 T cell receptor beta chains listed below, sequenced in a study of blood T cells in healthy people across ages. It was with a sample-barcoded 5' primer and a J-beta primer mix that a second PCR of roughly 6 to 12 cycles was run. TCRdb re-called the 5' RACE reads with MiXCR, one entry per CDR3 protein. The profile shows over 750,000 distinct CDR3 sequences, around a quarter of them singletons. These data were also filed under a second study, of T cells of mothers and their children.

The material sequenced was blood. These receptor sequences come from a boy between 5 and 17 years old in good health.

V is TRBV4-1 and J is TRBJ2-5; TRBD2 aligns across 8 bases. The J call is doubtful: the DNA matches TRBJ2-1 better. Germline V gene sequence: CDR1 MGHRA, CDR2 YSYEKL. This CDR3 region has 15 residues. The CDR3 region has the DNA TGCGCCAGCAGCCAATTGCGGGGGGTTGTCAATGAGCAGTTCTTC. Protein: CASSQLRGVVNEQFF.

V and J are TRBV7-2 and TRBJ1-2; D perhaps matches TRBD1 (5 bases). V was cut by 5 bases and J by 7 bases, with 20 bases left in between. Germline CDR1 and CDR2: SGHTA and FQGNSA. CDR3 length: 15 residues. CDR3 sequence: CASSPVPWTPGGYTF. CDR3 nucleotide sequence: TGTGCCAGCAGCCCCGTACCCTGGACACCGGGTGGCTACACCTTC.

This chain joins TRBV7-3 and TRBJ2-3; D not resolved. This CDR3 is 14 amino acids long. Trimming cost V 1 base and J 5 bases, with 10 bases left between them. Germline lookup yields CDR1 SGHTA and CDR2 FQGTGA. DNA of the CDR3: TGTGCCAGCAGCTTAAGTCTCCTGGGAGATACGCAGTATTTT. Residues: CASSLSLLGDTQYF.

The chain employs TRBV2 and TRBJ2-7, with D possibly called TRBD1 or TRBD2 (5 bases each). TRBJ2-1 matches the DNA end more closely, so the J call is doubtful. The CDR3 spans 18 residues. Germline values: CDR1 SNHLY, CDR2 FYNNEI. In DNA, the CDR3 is TGTGCCAGCAGTGATTACAGGCTCGGGTCACTAGTCATCGATGAGCAGTTCTTC. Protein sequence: CASSDYRLGSLVIDEQFF.

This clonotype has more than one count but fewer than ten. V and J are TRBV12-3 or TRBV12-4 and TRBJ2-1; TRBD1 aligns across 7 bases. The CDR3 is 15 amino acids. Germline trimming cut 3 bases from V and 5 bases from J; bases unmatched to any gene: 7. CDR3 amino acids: CASSFVSTGDNEQFF. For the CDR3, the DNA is TGTGCCAGCAGTTTCGTTTCTACAGGGGACAATGAGCAGTTCTTC.

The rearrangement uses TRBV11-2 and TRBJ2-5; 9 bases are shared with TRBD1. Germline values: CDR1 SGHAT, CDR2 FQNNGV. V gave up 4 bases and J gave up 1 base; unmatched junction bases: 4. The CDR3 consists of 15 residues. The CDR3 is CASSSGDRVQETQYF. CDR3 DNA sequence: TGTGCCAGCAGCTCAGGGGACAGGGTCCAAGAGACCCAGTACTTC.

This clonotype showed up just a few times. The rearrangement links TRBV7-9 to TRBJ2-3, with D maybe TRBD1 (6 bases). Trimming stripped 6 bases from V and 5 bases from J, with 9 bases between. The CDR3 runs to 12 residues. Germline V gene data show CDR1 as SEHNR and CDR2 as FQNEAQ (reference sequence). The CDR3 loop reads CASRSGEDTQYF. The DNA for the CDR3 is TGTGCCAGCAGATCAGGGGAAGATACGCAGTATTTT.

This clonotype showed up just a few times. Here the CDR3 reads CASSLQTGGSTEAFF. The CDR3 nucleotides are TGTGCCAGCAGCTTGCAGACAGGGGGGAGCACTGAAGCTTTCTTT. This chain connects TRBV7-6 to TRBJ1-1; 9 nucleotides agree with TRBD1. Germline trimming cut 3 bases from V and 4 bases from J; bases unmatched to any gene: 6. CDR3 length equals 15 residues. Germline assignment: CDR1 SGHVS and CDR2 FNYEAQ.

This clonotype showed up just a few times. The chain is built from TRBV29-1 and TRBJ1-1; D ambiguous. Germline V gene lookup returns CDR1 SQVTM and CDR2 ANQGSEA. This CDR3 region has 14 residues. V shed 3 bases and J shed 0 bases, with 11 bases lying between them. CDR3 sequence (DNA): TGCAGCGTTGAGCTAAGGTTGTTGAACACTGAAGCTTTCTTT. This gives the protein CSVELRLLNTEAFF.

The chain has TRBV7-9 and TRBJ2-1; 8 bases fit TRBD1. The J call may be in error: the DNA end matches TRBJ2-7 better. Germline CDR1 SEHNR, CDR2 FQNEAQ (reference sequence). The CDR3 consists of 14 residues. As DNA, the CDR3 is TGTGCCAGCAGCCACCGGGACAGGATCTACGAGCAGTACTTC. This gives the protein CASSHRDRIYEQYF.

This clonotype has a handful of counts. The CDR3 DNA follows: TGTGCCAGCATTGACACAATTGCGGCCCAGTACTTC. Translated, it gives CASIDTIAAQYF. The chain recombines TRBV6-1 with TRBJ2-5; no definite D call. This CDR3 comprises 12 residues. Per the germline V gene, CDR1 is MNHNS and CDR2 is SASEGT. V was shortened by 7 bases and J by 9 bases, with 15 bases between the two germline ends.

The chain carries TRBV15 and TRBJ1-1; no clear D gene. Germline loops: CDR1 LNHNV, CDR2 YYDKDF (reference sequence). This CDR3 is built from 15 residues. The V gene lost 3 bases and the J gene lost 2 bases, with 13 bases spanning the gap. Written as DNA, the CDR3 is TGTGCCACCAGCAGGAGGGAGGTGGGTAACACTGAAGCTTTCTTT. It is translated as CATSRREVGNTEAFF. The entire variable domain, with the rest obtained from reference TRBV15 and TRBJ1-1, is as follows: DAMVIQNPRYQVTQFGKPVTLSCSQTLNHNVMYWYQQKSSQAPKLLFHYYDKDFNNEADTPDNFQSRRPNTSFCFLDIRSPGLGDTAMYLCATSRREVGNTEAFFGQGTRLTVV.

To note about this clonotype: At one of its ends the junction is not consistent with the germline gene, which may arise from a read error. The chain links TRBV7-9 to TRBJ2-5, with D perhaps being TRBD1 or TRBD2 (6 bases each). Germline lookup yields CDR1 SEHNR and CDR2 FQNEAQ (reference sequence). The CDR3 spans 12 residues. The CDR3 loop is CASSLAGGLRDF. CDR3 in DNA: TGTGCCAGCAGCTTAGCTGGGGGGCTACGGGACTTC.

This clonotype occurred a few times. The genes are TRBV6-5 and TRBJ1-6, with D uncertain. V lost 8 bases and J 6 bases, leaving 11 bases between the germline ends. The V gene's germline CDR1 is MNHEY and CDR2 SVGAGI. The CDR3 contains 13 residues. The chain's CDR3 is CASRVEGNSPLHF. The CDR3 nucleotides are TGTGCCAGCCGCGTTGAGGGTAATTCACCCCTCCACTTT.

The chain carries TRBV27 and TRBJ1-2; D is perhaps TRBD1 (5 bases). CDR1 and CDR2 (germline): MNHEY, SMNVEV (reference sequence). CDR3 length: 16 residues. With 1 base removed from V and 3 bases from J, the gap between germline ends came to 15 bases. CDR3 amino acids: CASSLFGGADYYGYTF. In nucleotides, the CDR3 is TGTGCCAGCAGTTTATTTGGGGGTGCAGATTACTATGGCTACACCTTC.

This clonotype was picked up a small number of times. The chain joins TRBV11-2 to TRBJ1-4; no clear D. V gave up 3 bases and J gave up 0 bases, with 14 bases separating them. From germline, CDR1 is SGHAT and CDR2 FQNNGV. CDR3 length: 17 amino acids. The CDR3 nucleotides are TGTGCCAGCAGCTTGCCCCTCCTCGCTGCAACTAATGAAAAACTGTTTTTT. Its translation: CASSLPLLAATNEKLFF.

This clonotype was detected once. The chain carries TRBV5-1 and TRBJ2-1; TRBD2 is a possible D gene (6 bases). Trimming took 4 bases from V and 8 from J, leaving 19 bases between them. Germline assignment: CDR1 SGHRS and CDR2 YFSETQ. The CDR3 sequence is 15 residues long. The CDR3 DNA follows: TGCGCCAGCAGCCCGGAGGGACGGAGAATTGATGAGCAGTTCTTC. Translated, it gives CASSPEGRRIDEQFF.

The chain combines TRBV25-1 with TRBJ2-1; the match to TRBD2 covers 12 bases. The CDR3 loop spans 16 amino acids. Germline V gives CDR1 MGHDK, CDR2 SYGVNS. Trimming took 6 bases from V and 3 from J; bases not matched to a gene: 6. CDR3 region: CASRRLAGDLYNEQFF. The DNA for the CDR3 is TGTGCCAGCAGACGACTAGCGGGGGATCTCTACAATGAGCAGTTCTTC.